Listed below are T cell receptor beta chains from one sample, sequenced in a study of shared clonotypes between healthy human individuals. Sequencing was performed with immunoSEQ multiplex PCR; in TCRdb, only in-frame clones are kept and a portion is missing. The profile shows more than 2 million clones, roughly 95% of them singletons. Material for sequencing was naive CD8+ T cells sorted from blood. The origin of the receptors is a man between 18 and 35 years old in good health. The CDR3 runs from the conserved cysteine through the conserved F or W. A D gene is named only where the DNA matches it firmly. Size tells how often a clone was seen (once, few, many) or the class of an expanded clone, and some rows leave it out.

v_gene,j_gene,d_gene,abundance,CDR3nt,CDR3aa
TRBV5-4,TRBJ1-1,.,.,TGTGCCAGCAGCTTCTCCGGGACTGAAGCTTTCTTT,CASSFSGTEAFF
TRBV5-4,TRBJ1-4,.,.,TGTGCCAGCAGGAGAGGGAGGGATGAAAAACTGTTTTTT,CASRRGRDEKLFF
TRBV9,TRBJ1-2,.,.,TGTGCCAGCAGCGGCTCGGAAGGTGTCTATGGCTACACCTTC,CASSGSEGVYGYTF
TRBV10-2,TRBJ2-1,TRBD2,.,TGCGCCAGCAGGGCCGGGGGGAACTATGAGCAGTTCTTC,CASRAGGNYEQFF
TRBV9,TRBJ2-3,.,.,TGTGCCAGCAGCGTAGACGGCCTCCTCACAGATACGCAGTATTTT,CASSVDGLLTDTQYF
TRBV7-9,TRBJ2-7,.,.,TGTGCCAGCAGTCTCGAGCACGAGCAGTACTTC,CASSLEHEQYF
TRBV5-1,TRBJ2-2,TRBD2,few,TGCGCCAGCAGCTCGGAAGCGGGAGTAGCCACCGGGGAGCTGTTTTTT,CASSSEAGVATGELFF
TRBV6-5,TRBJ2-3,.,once,TGTGCCAGCGGTAGCGATTCTAGCACAGATACGCAGTATTTT,CASGSDSSTDTQYF
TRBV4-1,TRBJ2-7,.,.,TGCGCCAGCAGCCAAGAGCAAGGGGCCGTCTACGAGCAGTACTTC,CASSQEQGAVYEQYF
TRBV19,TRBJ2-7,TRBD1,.,TGTGCCAGTAGTCCCGGGACAGGGGAGTACGAGCAGTACTTC,CASSPGTGEYEQYF
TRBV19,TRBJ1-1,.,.,TGTGCCAGTAGTATTTTCTTTTTCGTCGGGGACCAGAACACTGAAGCTTTCTTT,CASSIFFFVGDQNTEAFF
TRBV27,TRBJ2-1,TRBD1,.,TGTGCCAGCAGTTTGTGGACAGGGGGCTCCTACAATGAGCAGTTCTTC,CASSLWTGGSYNEQFF
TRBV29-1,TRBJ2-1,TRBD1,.,TGCAGCGTTGACATCGATGGGACAGGGGGCTGGAATGAGCAGTTCTTC,CSVDIDGTGGWNEQFF
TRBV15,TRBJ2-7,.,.,TGTGCCACCAGCAGAGGGAGTCCAGGGGTGAACGAGCAGTACTTC,CATSRGSPGVNEQYF
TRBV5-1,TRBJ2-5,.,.,TGCGCCAGCAGCTTGGGTGGGGCAGAGACCCAGTACTTC,CASSLGGAETQYF
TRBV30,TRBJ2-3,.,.,TGTGCCGCAGAGCGAGATACGCAGTATTTT,CAAERDTQYF
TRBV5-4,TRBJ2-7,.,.,TGTGCCAGCAGTTTTGGGGCAGACTACGAGCAGTACTTC,CASSFGADYEQYF